Sequencing of this T cell receptor beta chain was carried out in a study of CD8 T cells in ankylosing spondylitis. General study points: Enrichment of disease-linked clones was reportedly significant in matched ankylosing spondylitis synovial fluid. A TCR beta motif made of several highly homologous variants seemed typical of ankylosing spondylitis blood. Several of the motif variants were reported before in synovial fluid and blood from reactive arthritis. The authors found the disease-linked clones to be CD8+ and relatively rare in peripheral blood.

The table lists this clonotype with many counts. The antigen remains unidentified. The authors made TCR beta libraries by quantitative 5'-RACE with molecular barcodes. Each CDR3 protein gets one entry after TCRdb re-called the 5' RACE reads with MiXCR. The sample has 450,000 to 550,000 distinct CDR3 sequences; 5.3% are singletons. The CDR3 has 17 amino acids. With 1 base clipped from V and 4 bases from J, the junction kept 5 bases outside the gene matches. From germline, CDR1 is LNHNV and CDR2 YYDKDF (reference sequence). This chain uses TRBV15 with TRBJ2-5, with TRBD2 identical over 14 bases. Specimen: blood, either unsorted or a sorted T cell fraction (not recorded which). The receptor comes from a male donor with ankylosing spondylitis. CDR3 bases: TGTGCCACCAGCAGAGTCTCGGGACTAGCGGGGGTAGAGACCCAGTACTTC. This codes for CATSRVSGLAGVETQYF.